Presented here are 4 T cell receptor beta chains from one specimen sequenced in a study of T-cell reconstitution after alpha-beta-depleted transplantation in children. As it was prepared, the TCRbeta library received unique molecular identifiers. TCRdb re-analysed the PCR reads in MiXCR, keeping a single row per CDR3 protein. This table holds fewer than 130,000 distinct CDR3 sequences, 10% found once. The sample here was PBMCs from the stem cell graft donor, taken from the stem cell graft. The receptor set was obtained from a human donor who donated a stem cell graft to a child with acute lymphoblastic leukemia.

This clonotype was recorded at least ten times. The chain is built from TRBV20-1 and TRBJ2-1; 11 nucleotides line up with TRBD2. Germline trimming cut 2 bases from V and 4 bases from J; bases unmatched to any gene: 1. The CDR3 extends over 14 amino acids. Germline loops: CDR1 DFQATT, CDR2 SNEGSKA (reference sequence). This chain's CDR3 is CSARLAGGYNEQFF. The CDR3 bases are TGCAGTGCTAGACTAGCGGGGGGTTACAATGAGCAGTTCTTC.

This clonotype has at least ten counts. The gene calls are TRBV6-6 and TRBJ1-2; 8 bases fit TRBD1. Germline V CDR1 and CDR2: MNHNY, SVGAGI (reference sequence). CDR3 length: 12 amino acids. Trimming removed 6 bases from V and 8 bases from J; junction bases left unmatched: 5. The CDR3 loop is CASSRGLGGYTF. In DNA form, the CDR3 reads TGTGCCAGCAGCAGGGGGCTAGGAGGCTACACCTTC.

This clonotype was seen repeatedly, ten times or more. The V gene is TRBV28, the J gene TRBJ1-2, with a tentative D call TRBD1 (5 bases). Per germline, CDR1 MDHEN and CDR2 SYDVKM. This CDR3 contains 15 residues. Deletions cut 1 base from V and 4 bases from J, with 13 bases between. The CDR3 is CASSLFRQTSYGYTF. CDR3 coding DNA: TGTGCCAGCAGTTTATTCAGACAGACCTCCTATGGCTACACCTTC.

This clonotype was seen repeatedly, ten times or more. The genes are TRBV7-2 and TRBJ1-1; TRBD1 matches 9 bases. From germline, CDR1 is SGHTA and CDR2 FQGNSA. The CDR3 covers 15 residues. Trimming cost V 0 bases and J 3 bases; bases outside gene matches: 2. The DNA of the CDR3 is TGTGCCAGCAGCTTAGCTAGGACAGGGGACACTGAAGCTTTCTTT. The encoded protein is CASSLARTGDTEAFF.